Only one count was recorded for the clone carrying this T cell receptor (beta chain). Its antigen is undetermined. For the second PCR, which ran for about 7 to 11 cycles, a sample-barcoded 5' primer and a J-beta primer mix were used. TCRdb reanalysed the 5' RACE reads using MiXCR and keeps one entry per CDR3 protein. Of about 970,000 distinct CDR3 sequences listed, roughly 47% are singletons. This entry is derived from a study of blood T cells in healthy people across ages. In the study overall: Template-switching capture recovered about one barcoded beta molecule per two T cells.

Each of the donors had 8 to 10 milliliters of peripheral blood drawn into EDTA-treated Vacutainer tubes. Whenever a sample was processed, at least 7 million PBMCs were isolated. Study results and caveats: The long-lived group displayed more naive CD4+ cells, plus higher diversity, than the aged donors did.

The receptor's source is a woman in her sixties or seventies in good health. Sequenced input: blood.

The CDR3 DNA is TGTGCCAGCAGCGTAGGGGTGAGGGGGTCGGTCAATGAGCAGTTCTTC. This gives the protein CASSVGVRGSVNEQFF. The chain joins TRBV9 to TRBJ2-1; D is possibly TRBD1 (6 bases). Trimming took off 0 bases at V and 6 bases at J, with 16 bases between the two ends. Per the germline V gene, CDR1 is SGDLS and CDR2 is YYNGEE. There are 16 residues in the CDR3.